This T cell receptor (beta chain) was recorded in a study of blood T cell repertoires in COVID-19. The wider study: From T cells, B-cell-depleted T cells, or PBMCs came the material, which was cDNA or gDNA.

CDR3 length equals 15 residues. V dropped 1 base and J dropped 3 bases, with 12 bases sitting between them. Germline assignment: CDR1 MNHNS and CDR2 SASEGT. Original processing notes: Amplification with reference gene primers provided the estimates of nucleated cell counts. Generated by immunoSEQ multiplex PCR, the TCRdb table keeps only in-frame clones and is missing some. V and J calls and clone size come straight from that table; D and trimming were deduced from the DNA. The data contain roughly 160,000 clones, just over 90% of them singletons. The sample was peripheral blood. This sequence originates from a man aged 18 to 29 with acute or convalescent COVID-19. The rearrangement uses TRBV6-1 and TRBJ1-1, with D possibly matching TRBD1 (6 bases). CDR3 sequence reads: CASSEVRTVYTEAFF. CDR3 sequence (DNA): TGTGCCAGCAGTGAAGTCCGGACAGTGTACACTGAAGCTTTCTTT.